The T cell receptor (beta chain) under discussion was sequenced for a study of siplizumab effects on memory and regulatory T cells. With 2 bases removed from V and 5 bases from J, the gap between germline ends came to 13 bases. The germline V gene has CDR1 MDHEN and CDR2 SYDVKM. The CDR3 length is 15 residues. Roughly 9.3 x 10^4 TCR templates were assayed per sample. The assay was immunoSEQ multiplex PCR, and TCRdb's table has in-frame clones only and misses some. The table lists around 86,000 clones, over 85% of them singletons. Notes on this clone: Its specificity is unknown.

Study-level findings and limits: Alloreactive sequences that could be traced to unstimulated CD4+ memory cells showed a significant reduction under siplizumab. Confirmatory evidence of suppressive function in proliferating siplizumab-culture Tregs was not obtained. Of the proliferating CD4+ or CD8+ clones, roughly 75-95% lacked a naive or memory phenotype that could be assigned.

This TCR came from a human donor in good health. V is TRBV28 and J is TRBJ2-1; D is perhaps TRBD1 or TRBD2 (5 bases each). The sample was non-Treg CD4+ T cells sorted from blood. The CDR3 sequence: CASSLGGAQNNEQFF. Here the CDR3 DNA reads TGTGCCAGCAGTTTAGGGGGAGCGCAAAACAATGAGCAGTTCTTC.